This T cell receptor (beta chain) comes out of a study of regulatory T cells in long-lasting Graves disease. The time point: newly diagnosed GD, antithyroid drugs for less than 3 months. Generation of the TCR library employed RNA extracted from PBMCs. This clonotype was picked up a small number of times. Relying on iRepertoire HTBI primers and Arm-PCR of CDR3 regions, the team built TCR beta libraries. TCRdb processed the multiplex PCR reads anew with MiXCR; each CDR3 protein has one entry. The repertoire holds about 470,000 distinct CDR3 sequences, with about 16% as singletons. These records were also assigned to another study, of T cells in Graves' hyperthyroidism and ophthalmopathy. That source reports: Using the HTBI primer set, a first-round RT-PCR was run on the TCR CDR3.

The sequence derives from a woman aged 30 to 39 with Graves disease. Here the sequenced sample was peripheral blood mononuclear cells (PBMCs), taken at new diagnosis, from a patient treated with antithyroid drugs.

The chain's CDR3 is CASSVSFSNTEAFF. For the CDR3, the DNA is TGTGCCAGCAGCGTAAGTTTTTCGAACACTGAAGCTTTCTTT. The chain joins TRBV9 to TRBJ1-1; D ambiguous. Trimming stripped 1 base from V and 1 base from J, with 8 bases between. The CDR3 is made up of 14 amino acids. CDR1 is SGDLS and CDR2 is YYNGEE in the germline V gene.